This T cell receptor beta chain appears in the sequencing data of a study of low-dose radiotherapy and immunotherapy resistance in tumors. Background on the study: A dose of 300 mg of oral aspirin was taken by patients daily for four cycles from cycle 1 day 1.

Primers used for first-strand cDNA, a TRAV- and TRBV-specific set, covered both alpha and beta chains. The TCRs were subjected to amplification over approximately 20 PCR cycles employing a constant-region primer in conjunction with a V-primer adapter. Amplifying the isolated mRNA was done by in vitro transcription. TCRdb analysed the reads with MiXCR anew, one entry per CDR3 protein. The profile covers roughly 11,000 distinct CDR3 sequences, with 40% to 65% appearing a single time and around 7.9% taken by the ten largest. Deletions cut 4 bases from V and 3 bases from J, with 20 bases between. There are 18 residues in the CDR3. From germline, CDR1 is SGDLS and CDR2 YYNGEE.

This chain links TRBV9 with TRBJ2-6, with D tentatively TRBD1 (7 bases). The sequence came from a human donor with advanced metastatic prostate, ovarian, gallbladder or colorectal cancer (not recorded which). This table probably holds off-target reads from a library built for another chain. CDR3 sequence: CASSPIVGGGGGANVLTF. The CDR3 nucleotides read TGTGCCAGCAGCCCCATCGTAGGAGGGGGCGGTGGGGCCAACGTCCTGACTTTC. The whole variable domain, filled in from reference TRBV9 and TRBJ2-6, reads DSGVTQTPKHLITATGQRVTLRCSPRSGDLSVYWYQQSLDQGLQFLIQYYNGEERAKGNILERFSAQQFPDLHSELNLSSLELGDSALYFCASSPIVGGGGGANVLTFGAGSRLTVL.